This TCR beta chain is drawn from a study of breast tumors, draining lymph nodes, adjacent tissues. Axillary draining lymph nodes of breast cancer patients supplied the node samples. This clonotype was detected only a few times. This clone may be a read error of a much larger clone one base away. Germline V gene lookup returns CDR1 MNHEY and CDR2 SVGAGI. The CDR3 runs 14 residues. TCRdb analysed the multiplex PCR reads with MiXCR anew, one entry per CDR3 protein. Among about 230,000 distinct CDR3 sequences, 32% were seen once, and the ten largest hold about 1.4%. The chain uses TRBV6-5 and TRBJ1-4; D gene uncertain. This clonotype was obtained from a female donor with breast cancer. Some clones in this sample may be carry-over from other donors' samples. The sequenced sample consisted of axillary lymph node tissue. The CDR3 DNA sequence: TGTGCCAGCAGTCACTCGGCATTTAATGAAAAACTGTTTTTT. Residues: CASSHSAFNEKLFF.